Shown below are 23 T cell receptor beta chains from a single sample sequenced in a study of blood T cell repertoires in COVID-19. Profiling relied on immunoSEQ multiplex PCR, and the TCRdb table lists in-frame clones only, not all of them. The sample has approximately 230,000 clones, approximately 82% seen once; the top ten hold approximately 16%. Sample: PBMCs or T cells enriched from blood (not recorded which). The receptor set was obtained from a middle-aged man who had recovered from COVID-19.

In this sample, this clone turned up a few times. The chain has TRBV29-1 and TRBJ2-3; tentative D call: TRBD2 (6 bases). CDR1 and CDR2 from the germline V gene are SQVTM and ANQGSEA. The V and J ends lost 0 bases and 6 bases respectively, with 19 bases between them. The CDR3 has 16 residues. The CDR3 DNA is TGCAGCGTTGAAGATATAGACTCCCGGGGGAGGGATACGCAGTATTTT. It yields the protein CSVEDIDSRGRDTQYF.

This clone showed up just once. The rearrangement uses TRBV11-3 and TRBJ2-3; 14 bases align to TRBD2. V lost 5 bases, J lost 4 bases, and 5 bases stayed unmatched. The CDR3 is 16 amino acids. From germline, CDR1 is SGHNT and CDR2 YENEEA. The CDR3 here is CASSAGTSGSSDTQYF. Written as DNA, the CDR3 is TGTGCCAGCAGCGCGGGGACTAGCGGGAGTTCAGATACGCAGTATTTT.

The V gene is TRBV5-8, the J gene TRBJ1-6; the D gene is possibly TRBD1 (5 bases). Per the germline V gene, CDR1 is SGHTS and CDR2 is YDEGEE. The V and J ends lost 7 bases and 7 bases respectively, with 12 bases between them. This CDR3 has 13 residues. CDR3 in DNA: TGTGCCAGCGGGCGCAGGGCGAATTCACCCCTCCACTTT. This gives the protein CASGRRANSPLHF.

The genes are TRBV5-1 and TRBJ1-4, with TRBD1 matching 7 bases. The germline V gene has CDR1 SGHRS and CDR2 YFSETQ. V gave up 4 bases and J gave up 0 bases; unmatched junction bases: 6. The CDR3 is 16 residues long. The CDR3 DNA reads as TGCGCCAGCAGCCGTCGCGGACAGGCAACTAATGAAAAACTGTTTTTT. This translates into CASSRRGQATNEKLFF.

The chain has TRBV3-1 (or the pseudogene TRBV3-2) and TRBJ2-1; 8 positions match TRBD2. Per germline, CDR1 LGHDT and CDR2 YNNKEL (reference sequence). The CDR3 totals 16 residues. J was trimmed by 4 bases and V by 7 bases; bases with no gene match: 12. The DNA of the CDR3 is TGTGCCAGCACTCGAATGACGGGAGGGCCTTACAATGAGCAGTTCTTC. This sequence encodes CASTRMTGGPYNEQFF.

In nucleotides, the CDR3 is TGTGCCAGCAGTCCCCGGGGAGGGAGAGGCGAGCAGTACTTC. Amino acids: CASSPRGGRGEQYF. This chain uses TRBV27 with TRBJ2-7, with TRBD2 matching 7 bases. V shed 5 bases and J 6 bases; nucleotides not matched to a gene: 10. CDR3 size: 14 residues. Germline V CDR1 and CDR2: MNHEY, SMNVEV (reference sequence).

This sequence joins TRBV5-1 and TRBJ1-1, with 9 bases lining up with TRBD1. V dropped 3 bases and J dropped 3; count of bases not matched to a gene: 3. The CDR3 runs to 14 residues. In germline, CDR1 is SGHRS, CDR2 YFSETQ. As DNA, the CDR3 is TGCGCCAGCAGCTGGGGGACAGGGCACACTGAAGCTTTCTTT. It is translated as CASSWGTGHTEAFF.

The gene calls are TRBV18 and TRBJ1-3; D remains ambiguous. V was clipped by 3 bases and J by 0 bases, with 6 bases between them. The CDR3 is 14 amino acids. The germline gives CDR1 KGHSH, CDR2 LQKENI. CDR3 coding DNA: TGTGCCAGCTCACCGGGAGACTCTGGAAACACCATATATTTT. The encoded protein is CASSPGDSGNTIYF.

The rearrangement links TRBV9 to TRBJ1-1, with D perhaps TRBD1 (6 bases). Per germline, CDR1 SGDLS and CDR2 YYNGEE. The CDR3 has 14 amino acids. The V and J ends lost 3 bases and 3 bases respectively, with 12 bases between them. The CDR3 nucleotides read TGTGCCAGCAGCGCGAGTCAGGGGTACACTGAAGCTTTCTTT. Protein: CASSASQGYTEAFF.

The chain employs TRBV7-9 and TRBJ1-1; D is unresolved. The CDR3 covers 13 residues. Germline CDR1 SEHNR, CDR2 FQNEAQ (reference sequence). V gave up 4 bases and J gave up 3 bases, with 9 bases separating them. In DNA form, the CDR3 reads TGTGCCAGCAGCTCCTTTTCAGACACTGAAGCTTTCTTT. As protein: CASSSFSDTEAFF.

This chain links TRBV12-3 or TRBV12-4 with TRBJ2-4; weak D call: TRBD2 (6 bases). V lost 3 bases and J lost 9, with 12 bases in between. This CDR3 is 13 amino acids long. The CDR3 DNA reads TGTGCCAGCAGTTTTGGCGGGGTGGTCATTCAGTACTTC. Translation: CASSFGGVVIQYF.

The rearrangement links TRBV24-1 to TRBJ2-2; 8 bases align to TRBD1. From germline, CDR1 is KGHDR and CDR2 SFDVKD. The CDR3 sequence is 17 residues long. V dropped 5 bases and J dropped 6; count of bases not matched to a gene: 13. The CDR3 coding sequence is TGTGCCACCAGTGGCCAGTTCGGGACAGGCGAGGCCGGGGAGCTGTTTTTT. Its translation is CATSGQFGTGEAGELFF.

The chain joins TRBV6-2 or TRBV6-3 to TRBJ2-5, with D possibly matching TRBD2 (6 bases). The CDR3 covers 15 residues. V lost 6 bases and J 5 bases, leaving 19 bases between the germline ends. Germline CDR1 reads MNHEY; CDR2 reads SVGEGT. CDR3 protein: CASSPQGLPWETQYF. DNA of the CDR3: TGTGCCAGCAGCCCCCAGGGACTCCCATGGGAGACCCAGTACTTC.

V is TRBV5-1 and J is TRBJ2-2; a weak D match, TRBD1 (6 bases). The V gene lost 7 bases and the J gene lost 3 bases, with 16 bases spanning the gap. From germline, CDR1 is SGHRS and CDR2 YFSETQ. This CDR3 region has 15 residues. In nucleotides, the CDR3 is TGCGCCAGCTTCCAACCAGGGGTCGACACCGGGGAGCTGTTTTTT. It is translated as CASFQPGVDTGELFF. Supplemented by reference TRBV5-1 and TRBJ2-2, the full variable domain reads KAGVTQTPRYLIKTRGQQVTLSCSPISGHRSVSWYQQTPGQGLQFLFEYFSETQRNKGNFPGRFSGRQFSNSRSEMNVSTLELGDSALYLCASFQPGVDTGELFFGEGSRLTVL.

In this sample, this clone turned up once. The chain carries TRBV7-2 and TRBJ2-1, with D perhaps TRBD2 (5 bases). Germline lookup yields CDR1 SGHTA and CDR2 FQGNSA. V lost 8 bases and J 3 bases, leaving 14 bases between the germline ends. The CDR3 consists of 14 residues. The CDR3 here is CASGEGRNYNEQFF. The CDR3 DNA is TGTGCCAGCGGAGAGGGCCGGAACTACAATGAGCAGTTCTTC.

The gene calls are TRBV16 and TRBJ1-1, with 8 bases lining up with TRBD1. The CDR3 runs to 12 residues. Germline-derived CDR1 and CDR2 are KGHSY and FQNENV. The V segment lost 2 bases and the J segment 8 bases; nucleotides outside the gene matches: 1. The CDR3 is CASSQGQGEAFF. CDR3 DNA sequence: TGTGCCAGCAGCCAAGGACAGGGAGAAGCTTTCTTT.

The chain couples TRBV28 to TRBJ2-5, with 8 positions matching TRBD2. The CDR3 totals 14 residues. V lost 6 bases and J lost 2; bases outside the gene matches: 5. CDR1 is MDHEN, CDR2 SYDVKM, per germline. CDR3 DNA: TGTGCCAGCAGCGGGGGGGGCGTGCAAGAGACCCAGTACTTC. It codes for CASSGGGVQETQYF. Complete variable domain (other parts from reference TRBV28 and TRBJ2-5): DVKVTQSSRYLVKRTGEKVFLECVQDMDHENMFWYRQDPGLGLRLIYFSYDVKMKEKGDIPEGYSVSREKKERFSLILESASTNQTSMYLCASSGGGVQETQYFGPGTRLLVL.

This clone was found a few times. The chain recombines TRBV27 with TRBJ1-6, with unresolved D. V lost 3 bases and J 14 bases, leaving 14 bases between the germline ends. The length of the CDR3 is 13 residues. Germline values: CDR1 MNHEY, CDR2 SMNVEV (reference sequence). The CDR3 spells CASSFRPAGALHF. In nucleotides, the CDR3 is TGTGCCAGCAGTTTCCGACCGGCCGGGGCCCTCCACTTT.

This chain uses TRBV25-1 with TRBJ1-1, with no clear D. Germline values: CDR1 MGHDK, CDR2 SYGVNS. Trimming cost V 3 bases and J 3 bases, with 14 bases left between them. This CDR3 comprises 15 residues. The CDR3 DNA sequence: TGTGCCAGCAGTGATCCTATAGGAGGCGACACTGAAGCTTTCTTT. This sequence encodes CASSDPIGGDTEAFF.

This rearrangement joins TRBV28 to TRBJ2-4; TRBD1 is a possible D gene (6 bases). Trimming stripped 6 bases from V and 6 bases from J, with 15 bases between. The CDR3 is 14 residues long. In germline, CDR1 is MDHEN, CDR2 SYDVKM. The CDR3 loop is CASRTRSGANIQYF. The CDR3 bases are TGTGCCAGCAGAACGCGGTCAGGGGCAAACATTCAGTACTTC.

The V and J genes are TRBV5-1 and TRBJ2-1; 7 positions match TRBD2. The germline V gene encodes CDR1 SGHRS and CDR2 YFSETQ. After removal of 5 bases from V and 0 bases from J, the junction contained 8 bases not matched to a gene. This CDR3 contains 16 residues. As DNA, the CDR3 is TGCGCCAGCAGGGGGGGGACGGCCAGCTCCTACAATGAGCAGTTCTTC. Its protein product is CASRGGTASSYNEQFF.

This clone was observed once. The chain carries TRBV7-2 and TRBJ2-7, with 9 bases lining up with TRBD1. Per germline, CDR1 SGHTA and CDR2 FQGNSA. The CDR3 has 16 residues. V trimming: 3 bases; J trimming: 1 base; junction bases outside the gene matches: 7. CDR3 loop: CASSFTRDRVSYEQYF. The CDR3 DNA reads TGTGCCAGCAGCTTCACCCGGGACAGGGTATCCTACGAGCAGTACTTC. The full variable domain, rest sourced from reference TRBV7-2 and TRBJ2-7, is GAGVSQSPSNKVTEKGKDVELRCDPISGHTALYWYRQSLGQGLEFLIYFQGNSAPDKSGLPSDRFSAERTGGSVSTLTIQRTQQEDSAVYLCASSFTRDRVSYEQYFGPGTRLTVT.

V gene TRBV24-1 combines with J gene TRBJ2-7, with D possibly being TRBD2 (6 bases). This CDR3 has 13 amino acids. Trimming left V 3 bases short and J 7 bases short, with 12 bases between. Germline V gene sequence: CDR1 KGHDR, CDR2 SFDVKD. Written as DNA, the CDR3 is TGTGCCACCAGTGATCTCCGTGGGGGGGAGCAGTACTTC. Translation: CATSDLRGGEQYF.